Reported below is one T cell receptor (beta chain). Its antigen is unknown. Germline CDR1 is LGHNA and CDR2 is YSLEER. The CDR3 length is 14 residues. With 4 bases removed from V and 0 bases from J, the gap between germline ends came to 7 bases. The sample comes from a study of cytomegalovirus exposure and HLA in healthy donors. Broader study findings: In a later analysis, CMV-associated beta chains were mostly HLA-associated, it appeared. Rates of TCR association differed by HLA locus in a later analysis, with DRB1 highest and HLA-C lowest. Reported results showed that the classifier diagnosed cytomegalovirus status with high specificity and sensitivity. Researchers had no immune exposure information except CMV serostatus available.

A multiplex PCR was run with 60 Vbeta primers and 13 Jbeta primers. Repertoires were generated with immunoSEQ multiplex PCR, while TCRdb's copy carries only in-frame clones and drops some. Among about 240,000 clones listed, 82% were seen once. Input material: PBMCs. The TCR originated in a woman aged 35 to 49 in good health and CMV-seropositive. The rearrangement joins TRBV4-3 to TRBJ1-5; no clear D. CDR3 loop: CASSLEYSNQPQHF. The CDR3 DNA is TGCGCCAGCAGCCTCGAGTATAGCAATCAGCCCCAGCATTTT.